A selection of T cell receptor beta chains follows, all from one sample in a study of blood T cell repertoires in COVID-19. Clones were sequenced by immunoSEQ multiplex PCR, and TCRdb holds only the in-frame ones, with some missing. Counted here are under 500,000 clones, 87% occurring once; the ten biggest clones make up roughly 1.8%. The specimen sequenced was PBMCs or T cells enriched from blood (not recorded which). The receptors shown here come from a woman between 18 and 29 years old with acute COVID-19. Both conserved end residues are trimmed from each CDR3. The size entry is marked missing in some rows and otherwise reads once, few, many or a size class.

>TRBV4-1|NA|TRBJ1-2
ASSQEEALSYGYT
>TRBV20-1|few|TRBJ2-7
SARDGYEQY
>TRBV11-2|NA|TRBJ1-2
ASSLAEARGYGYT
>TRBV2|NA|TRBJ2-6
ASEQGATPGANVLT
>TRBV21-1|NA|TRBJ2-1
ASREGLAGVHEQF
>TRBV25-1|NA|TRBJ2-4
ASSEDGTDKNIQY
>TRBV28|NA|TRBJ2-7
AITGTGTYEQY
>TRBV10-3|NA|TRBJ1-6
AISEKESPLH
>TRBV18|NA|TRBJ2-5
ASSPRQETQY
>TRBV7-2|NA|TRBJ1-2
ASSLVPGPNYGYT
>TRBV14|NA|TRBJ2-7
ASSRPAPLGEQY
>TRBV10-3|NA|TRBJ2-2
AISEGLAGGAGTGELF
>TRBV3-1/TRBV3-2|few|TRBJ2-7
ASSPETSAGYEQY
>TRBV12-3/TRBV12-4|NA|TRBJ2-7
ASSRTGLYEQY
>TRBV7-9|NA|TRBJ1-2
ASSLSETYGYT
>TRBV5-6|once|TRBJ1-2
ASSPDRGYGYT
>TRBV11-2|NA|TRBJ1-5
ASSETGDAGNQPQH
>TRBV7-9|NA|TRBJ1-2
ASSEGGALGWRGYT
>TRBV28|NA|TRBJ1-3
ASSSTGDAGNTIY
>TRBV7-9|NA|TRBJ2-7
ASSSTDRGRFEQY
>TRBV4-3|NA|TRBJ2-3
ASSPGGRDSTDTQY
>TRBV12-3/TRBV12-4|NA|TRBJ2-5
ASSFEETQY
>TRBV19|NA|TRBJ1-5
ASSIVRLTALNQPQH
>TRBV2|NA|TRBJ2-5
ASSESTVQETQY
>TRBV24-1|NA|TRBJ2-3
ATSDRDTQY
>TRBV18|NA|TRBJ2-3
ASSPAGDLVSPDTQY
>TRBV19|NA|TRBJ1-2
ASRDRLYGYT
>TRBV2|NA|TRBJ2-7
ASLDRDLASVYEQY
>TRBV10-3|NA|TRBJ2-5
AIRSGQQETQY
>TRBV4-1|NA|TRBJ2-7
ASSHPGTSGTYEQY
>TRBV4-1|NA|TRBJ1-2
ASSQGQGGVNYGYT
>TRBV4-1|once|TRBJ2-1
ASSQRQGADDNEQF
>TRBV9|NA|TRBJ2-5
ASSVDDRSLAETQY
>TRBV19|NA|TRBJ1-4
ASSMKSGGRYFEKLF
>TRBV6-5|NA|TRBJ2-7
ASSYSLSEQY
>TRBV2|once|TRBJ1-5
ASSGGKEPQH
>TRBV7-2|NA|TRBJ2-7
ASSSLTGGEQY
>TRBV5-4|NA|TRBJ1-5
ASSYQGAGQPQH
>TRBV23-1|NA|TRBJ2-7
ASSQSWTGDYEQY
>TRBV29-1|NA|TRBJ2-5
SVTTGSQETQY
>TRBV24-1|NA|TRBJ1-2
ATDEPYGYT
>TRBV9|once|TRBJ2-2
ASSTTGGTGELF
>TRBV10-2|NA|TRBJ2-7
ATDLAGASYEQY
>TRBV19|NA|TRBJ1-2
ASSPRTVNYGYT
>TRBV18|NA|TRBJ1-2
ASSPRPGQGTNYGYT
>TRBV11-2|once|TRBJ2-3
ASSRLLADLTDTQY
>TRBV5-6|NA|TRBJ1-2
ASSFGQGVYGYT
>TRBV6-2/TRBV6-3|NA|TRBJ1-4
ASSRTGWNEKLF
>TRBV5-4|NA|TRBJ2-5
ASSLKAGGQETQY
>TRBV10-1|once|TRBJ2-3
ASSESEGKGLDTQY
>TRBV7-2|NA|TRBJ1-1
ASSLARTQGTEAF
>TRBV15|NA|TRBJ1-5
ATSRDLKGNQPQH
>TRBV27|NA|TRBJ2-7
ASSLTASYEQY